This T cell receptor (beta chain) was documented in a study of cytomegalovirus exposure and HLA in healthy donors. As to this clone: Antigen unknown.

General study results and limits: It was confirmed in vitro that a few of the CMV-associated chains were specific for CMV antigens. Links to common viral pathogens appeared, in a later analysis, for several of the most significant clusters.

Losses at the gene ends were 4 bases for V and 2 bases for J; bases not matched to a gene: 7. The CDR3 spans 15 residues. The germline gives CDR1 MGHRA, CDR2 YSYEKL. This PCR relied on a set of 60 Vbeta primers and 13 Jbeta primers. The protocol was immunoSEQ multiplex PCR, while the TCRdb copy is restricted to in-frame clones and leaves out a portion. The sample's table shows under 65,000 clones. All donors participated as healthy donors of bone marrow. The receptor's source is a woman aged 30 to 39 in good health and CMV-seropositive. Specimen: PBMCs. The chain joins TRBV4-1 to TRBJ2-5; TRBD1 aligns across 7 bases. The CDR3: CASSPGGRNQETQYF. DNA for the CDR3: TGCGCCAGCAGCCCAGGGGGAAGGAATCAAGAGACCCAGTACTTC.